This T cell receptor beta chain was recovered during a study of shared clonotypes between healthy human individuals. The V end lost 5 bases, the J end lost 0 bases, and 4 bases lay between the germline ends. Germline V CDR1 and CDR2: SGHVS, FNYEAQ. The CDR3 contains 12 residues. Data came from immunoSEQ multiplex PCR; TCRdb stores just in-frame clones and leaves some out. The top ten hold less than 15% of the sample, which has some 500,000 clones, about 80% seen once. This sequence joins TRBV7-6 and TRBJ2-5; no clear D gene. The specimen sequenced was PBMCs. This clonotype was sampled from a middle-aged woman in good health. Some clones in this sample may be carry-over from other donors' samples. DNA of the CDR3: TGTGCCAGCAGCCCGTACCAAGAGACCCAGTACTTC. This gives the protein CASSPYQETQYF. The entire variable domain, with the rest obtained from reference TRBV7-6 and TRBJ2-5, is as follows: GAGVSQSPRYKVTKRGQDVALRCDPISGHVSLYWYRQALGQGPEFLTYFNYEAQQDKSGLPNDRFSAERPEGSISTLTIQRTEQRDSAMYRCASSPYQETQYFGPGTRLLVL.